This entry lists 8 T cell receptor beta chains sequenced from one sample in a study of tumor-infiltrating lymphocytes in primary liver carcinoma. With a constant-region primer, TCR beta cDNA was made from roughly 500 ng of total RNA. Researchers made the TCR beta libraries by running three nested multiplex PCR rounds with slightly modified ARM-PCR. Use of TRBV1-TRBV30 forward primers with a C-beta reverse primer characterized the first two PCR rounds, which lasted roughly 9 cycles each. TCRdb re-called the multiplex PCR reads with MiXCR, one entry per CDR3 protein. Among some 190,000 distinct CDR3 sequences listed, around four fifths were seen once. Co-extracted RNA and DNA came from 20-30 mg of unsorted bulk tissue. Sequencing was carried out using tumor tissue from primary liver carcinoma. Receptors were obtained from a man between 35 and 55 years old with primary liver carcinoma and hepatitis B virus infection.

As regards this clonotype: A clone one base away is much larger, so this may be a read error. This sequence joins TRBV28 and TRBJ2-2; TRBD2 matches 7 bases. The CDR3 runs to 13 residues. Germline V lookup: CDR1 MDHEN, CDR2 SYDVKM. With 6 bases clipped from V and 4 bases from J, the junction kept 2 bases outside the gene matches. The CDR3 loop is CASRRERTGELFF. The CDR3 DNA reads TGTGCCAGCAGGCGGGAGCGCACCGGGGAGCTGTTTTTT. The full variable domain, completed using reference TRBV28 and TRBJ2-2, is DVKVTQSSRYLVKRTGEKVFLECVQDMDHENMFWYRQDPGLGLRLIYFSYDVKMKEKGDIPEGYSVSREKKERFSLILESASTNQTSMYLCASRRERTGELFFGEGSRLTVL.

Turning to this clonotype: The junction departs from the called germline gene at one end, perhaps through a read error. The genes are TRBV6-6 and TRBJ1-6; 9 bases map to TRBD1. The CDR3 consists of 15 residues. CDR1 is MNHNY, CDR2 SVGAGI, per germline (reference sequence). The CDR3, as DNA: TGTGCCAGCAGTATCGGGACAGGGCGCAATTCACCCCTACACTTT. Amino acids: CASSIGTGRNSPLHF.

Of note for this clonotype: An end of the junction does not agree with germline; a read error may underlie this. The chain carries TRBV11-1 and TRBJ2-7, with D possibly TRBD1 on 5 matching bases. The CDR3 has 13 amino acids. Germline CDR1 SGHAT, CDR2 FQDESV (reference sequence). The CDR3 protein is CAGRVKRSYGQYF. The CDR3 DNA reads as TGTGCCGGCAGGGTGAAGCGATCCTACGGTCAGTACTTC.

Comment on this clonotype: A junction boundary mismatches the germline segment, possibly from a read error. J is TRBJ1-1 and V is TRBV28; a possible D gene is TRBD1 (5 bases). Per the germline V gene, CDR1 is MDHEN and CDR2 is SYDVKM. The CDR3 is made up of 13 amino acids. The CDR3 is CAGSSRQMGDAFF. CDR3 bases: TGTGCCGGCAGCAGTCGACAGATGGGCGACGCTTTCTTT. The full variable domain, in which reference TRBV28 and TRBJ1-1 provide the parts outside the CDR3, is DVKVTQSSRYLVKRTGEKVFLECVQDMDHENMFWYRQDPGLGLRLIYFSYDVKMKEKGDIPEGYSVSREKKERFSLILESASTNQTSMYLCAGSSRQMGDAFFGQGTRLTVV.

On this clonotype itself: An end of the junction does not agree with germline; a read error may underlie this. The CDR3 DNA follows: TGTCCCAGCAACTTTGACGGGGAGCAGTTCTTC. It encodes CPSNFDGEQFF. The V gene is TRBV11-2, the J gene TRBJ2-1, with unresolved D. The CDR3 consists of 11 residues. Germline V gene data show CDR1 as SGHAT and CDR2 as FQNNGV.

Comments on this clonotype: Lacking the conserved final phenylalanine or tryptophan, this CDR3 likely reflects a read error. No DNA is shown, since the ends of the CDR3 on it are uncertain; the CDR3 is the one TCRdb lists. The chain employs TRBV29-1 and TRBJ2-1; TRBD1 is the table's D call and was not checked against the DNA. From its first to its last residue, the CDR3 has 15 amino acids. CDR1 and CDR2 from the germline V gene are SQVTM and ANQGSEA. CDR3 amino acids: CSVEGKRGLDNEHFL.

This clonotype showed up many times. J is TRBJ1-2 and V is TRBV28; perhaps TRBD1 as D (6 bases). Germline lookup yields CDR1 MDHEN and CDR2 SYDVKM. This CDR3 comprises 12 residues. V was cut by 5 bases and J by 4 bases, with 8 bases left in between. As DNA, the CDR3 is TGTGCCAGCAGTCCCAGGGGCTATGGCTACACCTTC. Translating gives CASSPRGYGYTF.

Notes on this clonotype: Sequence at one end of the junction differs from germline and may be a read error. The gene calls are TRBV2 and TRBJ2-4; D might be TRBD2 (6 bases). The V gene's germline CDR1 is SNHLY and CDR2 FYNNEI. This CDR3 has 14 residues. The CDR3 DNA reads as TGTGCCAGCAGTGATGATGGGGGGAGGAACATTCGGTACTTC. Translation: CASSDDGGRNIRYF.